One and the same sample provided the 22 T cell receptor beta chains below, sequenced in a study of cytomegalovirus exposure and HLA in healthy donors (dated by TCRdb to between 2016 and 2019). Library construction relied on the immunoSEQ multiplex PCR assay. The multiplex PCR relied on a mix of 60 forward primers for TCR Vbeta segments and 13 reverse primers for TCR Jbeta segments. This immuneACCESS table, as held by TCRdb, lists in-frame sequences with V and J called but not all clones. Of the missing ones, under half trace to an unresolved V gene in checked studies; the others have no known cause. The table for this sample lists 110,000 to 150,000 clones; 65% to 80% of them were counted only once. Of the sample, 8.8% is held by the ten largest clones. The sample consisted of PBMCs. The origin of the receptors is a woman between 50 and 59 years old in good health and CMV-seropositive.

The rearrangement joins TRBV5-4 to TRBJ1-1, with D possibly matching TRBD1 (6 bases). CDR1 is SGHNT and CDR2 is YYREEE in the germline V gene (reference sequence). The V and J ends lost 2 bases and 11 bases respectively, with 25 bases between them. The CDR3 is 16 amino acids. This chain's CDR3 is CASSFTIGGGGPEAFF. DNA for the CDR3: TGTGCCAGCAGCTTCACCATAGGGGGGGGCGGGCCGGAGGCTTTCTTT.

V gene TRBV10-3 combines with J gene TRBJ1-6; a weak D match, TRBD1 (5 bases). Germline V gene data show CDR1 as ENHRY and CDR2 as SYGVKD. Trimming stripped 0 bases from V and 9 bases from J, with 12 bases between. This CDR3 contains 15 residues. The chain's CDR3 is CAISESAGEVSPLHF. CDR3 bases: TGTGCCATCAGTGAGTCGGCGGGGGAGGTTTCACCCCTCCACTTT.

V is TRBV11-3 and J is TRBJ2-7; 9 bases map to TRBD1. Germline trimming cut 5 bases from V and 2 bases from J; bases unmatched to any gene: 7. The CDR3 runs to 15 residues. Germline CDR1 reads SGHNT; CDR2 reads YENEEA. For the CDR3, the DNA is TGTGCCAGCAGCCCCGGACAGGGGAAGACCTACGAGCAGTACTTC. This codes for CASSPGQGKTYEQYF.

The rearrangement joins TRBV28 to TRBJ1-2; D ambiguous. V lost 6 bases, J lost 1 base, and 6 bases lay in between. The CDR3 consists of 12 residues. Germline assignment: CDR1 MDHEN and CDR2 SYDVKM. The CDR3 is CASRSRNYGYTF. The CDR3 DNA is TGTGCCAGCAGAAGCCGTAACTATGGCTACACCTTC.

This chain links TRBV5-6 with TRBJ2-7; D is uncertain. Germline V lookup: CDR1 SGHDT, CDR2 YYEEEE. The CDR3 consists of 13 residues. The V end lost 0 bases, the J end lost 2 bases, and 6 bases lay between the germline ends. CDR3 DNA sequence: TGTGCCAGCAGCTTGGACAGCACCTACGAGCAGTACTTC. This codes for CASSLDSTYEQYF.

This sequence joins TRBV19 and TRBJ1-3; tentatively, D is TRBD1 (5 bases). V shed 7 bases and J shed 2 bases, with 12 bases lying between them. The germline CDR1 and CDR2 sequences are LNHDA and SQIVND (reference sequence). This CDR3 spans 14 amino acids. The CDR3 nucleotides are TGTGCCAGTACCGGAGAGACAGCTGGAAACACCATATATTTT. As protein: CASTGETAGNTIYF.

This chain uses TRBV6-5 with TRBJ1-6, with D possibly being TRBD1 (6 bases). Germline CDR1 reads MNHEY; CDR2 reads SVGAGI. V lost 2 bases and J 8 bases, leaving 13 bases between the germline ends. The CDR3 spans 15 residues. CDR3 DNA: TGTGCCAGCAGTTACGGCAGGGGTATAGATTCACCCCTCCACTTT. It codes for CASSYGRGIDSPLHF.

CDR3 protein: CASSQEQTRQGGDYEQYF. The CDR3 DNA reads TGTGCCAGCAGCCAAGAACAAACGAGACAGGGGGGGGACTACGAGCAGTACTTC. The chain is built from TRBV14 and TRBJ2-7; TRBD1 agrees at 9 bases. Germline V gene data show CDR1 as SGHDN and CDR2 as FVKESK. Trimming cost V 0 bases and J 3 bases; bases outside gene matches: 12. The CDR3 is 18 residues long.

The chain combines TRBV27 with TRBJ2-2, with TRBD1 identical over 8 bases. Germline lookup yields CDR1 MNHEY and CDR2 SMNVEV (reference sequence). The junction had 9 bases not matched to a gene; V was cut back by 4 bases and J by 5 bases. The length of the CDR3 is 16 residues. CDR3 residues: CASSSPRGPGTGELFF. Written as DNA, the CDR3 is TGTGCCAGCAGTTCCCCCAGGGGGCCTGGGACCGGGGAGCTGTTTTTT.

V gene TRBV4-2 combines with J gene TRBJ2-1, with TRBD2 matching over 9 bases. CDR1 and CDR2 (germline): LGHNA, YNFKEQ. V was pared by 0 bases and J by 9 bases, with 12 bases of the junction left unmatched. The CDR3 is 17 amino acids. CDR3 in amino acids: CASSQDSNGGGAAEQFF. DNA for the CDR3: TGTGCCAGCAGCCAAGATTCTAACGGCGGGGGGGCTGCTGAGCAGTTCTTC.

The rearrangement links TRBV27 to TRBJ1-4, with 8 nucleotides matching TRBD1. V lost 5 bases to trimming and J lost 8 bases; unmatched junction nucleotides: 13. This CDR3 comprises 16 residues. Germline loops: CDR1 MNHEY, CDR2 SMNVEV (reference sequence). The CDR3 DNA follows: TGTGCCAGCAGTCTAGCCTGGACAGGGAAAACCGAAAAACTGTTTTTT. It codes for CASSLAWTGKTEKLFF. Full variable domain (rest looked up from reference TRBV27 and TRBJ1-4): EAQVTQNPRYLITVTGKKLTVTCSQNMNHEYMSWYRQDPGLGLRQIYYSMNVEVTDKGDVPEGYKVSRKEKRNFPLILESPSPNQTSLYFCASSLAWTGKTEKLFFGSGTQLSVL.

This chain connects TRBV5-5 to TRBJ1-1, with D unclear. Germline CDR1 is SGHKS and CDR2 is YYEKEE (reference sequence). CDR3 length equals 13 residues. The V and J ends lost 3 bases and 1 base respectively, with 7 bases between them. The CDR3 protein is CASSSTTNTEAFF. As DNA, the CDR3 is TGTGCCAGCAGCTCAACAACGAACACTGAAGCTTTCTTT.

The chain uses TRBV9 and TRBJ2-5, with 7 bases fitting TRBD1. The CDR3 is 13 amino acids. Germline V gene sequence: CDR1 SGDLS, CDR2 YYNGEE. Trimming cost V 2 bases and J 5 bases; bases outside gene matches: 3. The CDR3 nucleotides are TGTGCCAGCAGCGTGAGGACAGGCGAGACCCAGTACTTC. Translating it yields CASSVRTGETQYF.

The J gene is TRBJ1-4, the V gene TRBV7-2; 9 bases line up with TRBD1. The CDR3 sequence is 15 residues long. V shed 5 bases and J 0 bases; nucleotides not matched to a gene: 1. Looked up from germline, CDR1 is SGHTA and CDR2 is FQGNSA. Written as DNA, the CDR3 is TGTGCCAGCAGCCGGGACAGGGCAACTAATGAAAAACTGTTTTTT. It encodes CASSRDRATNEKLFF. The full variable domain, rest sourced from reference TRBV7-2 and TRBJ1-4, is GAGVSQSPSNKVTEKGKDVELRCDPISGHTALYWYRQSLGQGLEFLIYFQGNSAPDKSGLPSDRFSAERTGGSVSTLTIQRTQQEDSAVYLCASSRDRATNEKLFFGSGTQLSVL.

The CDR3 DNA sequence: TGTGCCAGCAGCGGCCGGGACATAAATGAAAAACTGTTTTTT. It is translated as CASSGRDINEKLFF. The chain joins TRBV2 to TRBJ1-4, with D possibly being TRBD1 (6 bases). Deletions cut 6 bases from V and 5 bases from J, with 13 bases between. This CDR3 has 14 residues. Germline CDR1 and CDR2: SNHLY and FYNNEI.

The J gene is TRBJ1-5, the V gene TRBV27, with D hard to call. Per germline, CDR1 MNHEY and CDR2 SMNVEV (reference sequence). V was pared by 5 bases and J by 4 bases, with 12 bases between. The CDR3 length is 14 residues. The CDR3: CASSRLRGNQPQHF. The CDR3 nucleotides read TGTGCCAGCAGTCGACTTCGGGGAAATCAGCCCCAGCATTTT.

The CDR3 nucleotides read TGTGCCACAACAGGGTTCGACACTGAAGCTTTCTTT. It encodes CATTGFDTEAFF. The rearrangement joins TRBV10-3 to TRBJ1-1; TRBD1 might be the D (6 bases). This CDR3 is 12 amino acids long. The V gene's germline CDR1 is ENHRY and CDR2 SYGVKD. Trimming stripped 10 bases from V and 3 bases from J, with 12 bases between.

This sequence joins TRBV29-1 and TRBJ2-2, with 9 bases matching TRBD1. V lost 1 base, J lost 7 bases, and 13 bases stayed unmatched. The CDR3 is 17 amino acids. Germline-derived CDR1 and CDR2 are SQVTM and ANQGSEA. The CDR3 nucleotides read TGCAGCGTTGAAGGGGCGCGGACAGGGGCCAGGGGCGGGGAGCTGTTTTTT. Protein sequence: CSVEGARTGARGGELFF.

In its sample, this clone was seen a few times. The rearrangement joins TRBV11-3 to TRBJ2-7, with 8 bases lining up with TRBD1. V shed 5 bases and J 3 bases; nucleotides not matched to a gene: 9. The CDR3 has 15 amino acids. Germline lookup yields CDR1 SGHNT and CDR2 YENEEA. CDR3 sequence (DNA): TGTGCCAGCAGCCCCGGTACAGGGGGAGGCTACGAGCAGTACTTC. This translates into CASSPGTGGGYEQYF. Using reference TRBV11-3 and TRBJ2-7 for the parts outside the CDR3, the full variable domain is EAGVVQSPRYKIIEKKQPVAFWCNPISGHNTLYWYLQNLGQGPELLIRYENEEAVDDSQLPKDRFSAERLKGVDSTLKIQPAELGDSAVYLCASSPGTGGGYEQYFGPGTRLTVT.

This chain links TRBV30 with TRBJ1-3; D ambiguous. The V end lost 1 base, the J end lost 4 bases, and 14 bases lay between the germline ends. Germline V gene data show CDR1 as GTSNPN and CDR2 as SVGIG (reference sequence). This CDR3 has 15 amino acids. The CDR3 bases are TGTGCCTGGAGTGGGAGTCTCCTCGTCGGAAACACCATATATTTT. Its translation is CAWSGSLLVGNTIYF.

The V gene is TRBV5-1, the J gene TRBJ1-1, with 9 bases that match TRBD1. The germline V gene has CDR1 SGHRS and CDR2 YFSETQ. The V segment lost 4 bases and the J segment 6 bases; nucleotides outside the gene matches: 13. The CDR3 length is 16 residues. CDR3 DNA sequence: TGCGCCAGCAGCAGGACCGGGACAGGGAATGGGGCTGAAGCTTTCTTT. Its translation is CASSRTGTGNGAEAFF.

This clone was seen a handful of times. The V call is TRBV2, the J call TRBJ2-6; D gene ambiguous. Germline-derived CDR1 and CDR2 are SNHLY and FYNNEI. V was clipped by 5 bases and J by 0 bases, with 8 bases between them. This CDR3 is 15 amino acids long. CDR3 loop: CASSSDPSGANVLTF. The CDR3 DNA sequence: TGTGCCAGCAGTTCAGATCCCTCTGGGGCCAACGTCCTGACTTTC.